These 20 T cell receptor beta chains came from one sample sequenced in a study of T cells in Graves' hyperthyroidism and ophthalmopathy. Amplification of TCR beta CDR3 regions used RNA as the template. HTBI primers were employed in a first-round RT-PCR of the TCR CDR3. From the multiplex PCR reads, TCRdb called clonotypes with MiXCR, one entry per CDR3 protein. The sample yields about 640,000 distinct CDR3 sequences, less than 25% seen once. The source material was blood. These receptor sequences come from a man aged 25-45 years with Graves' ophthalmopathy.

The chain recombines TRBV5-6 with TRBJ2-1, with 9 nucleotides matching TRBD2. The CDR3 sequence is 17 residues long. The germline CDR1 and CDR2 sequences are SGHDT and YYEEEE. With V trimmed by 2 bases and J by 4 bases, 10 bases remained unmatched. As DNA, the CDR3 is TGTGCCAGCAGCTTCTGGGACGCGGGAGGGCCTTACAATGAGCAGTTCTTC. Protein sequence: CASSFWDAGGPYNEQFF.

This clonotype has a count of ten or more. The chain has TRBV12-3 or TRBV12-4 and TRBJ1-2; 9 bases align to TRBD1. Losses at the gene ends were 5 bases for V and 4 bases for J; bases not matched to a gene: 8. The CDR3 is 15 residues long. Here the CDR3 DNA reads TGTGCCAGCAGTCTCCGGACAGGGGCGTTCTATGGCTACACCTTC. Encoded protein: CASSLRTGAFYGYTF.

The V and J genes are TRBV28 and TRBJ2-2; TRBD1 agrees at 7 bases. The CDR3 consists of 16 residues. Per germline, CDR1 MDHEN and CDR2 SYDVKM. Trimming removed 6 bases from V and 0 bases from J; junction bases left unmatched: 7. The CDR3 nucleotides are TGTGCCAGCAGCCCGTGGCAGGGGGCGAACACCGGGGAGCTGTTTTTT. Amino acids: CASSPWQGANTGELFF.

As for this clonotype: This could be a read error, since a much larger clone is one nucleotide away. J is TRBJ2-7 and V is TRBV5-1, with a tentative D call TRBD2 (6 bases). The V gene's germline CDR1 is SGHRS and CDR2 YFSETQ. This CDR3 contains 16 residues. V gave up 1 base and J gave up 4 bases, with 18 bases separating them. The chain's CDR3 is CASSLSPGRGIYEQYF. CDR3 DNA sequence: TGCGCCAGCAGCTTGAGCCCGGGACGGGGGATTTACGAGCAGTACTTC.

The chain recombines TRBV20-1 with TRBJ2-7, with TRBD2 identical over 12 bases. The CDR3 spans 14 residues. J lost 3 bases, V lost 3 bases, and 3 bases had no gene match. Germline CDR1 is DFQATT and CDR2 is SNEGSKA (reference sequence). The CDR3 here is CSASRTSGDYEQYF. CDR3 in DNA: TGCAGTGCTAGTCGGACTAGCGGGGACTACGAGCAGTACTTC.

This chain connects TRBV12-3 or TRBV12-4 to TRBJ1-5; 7 positions match TRBD1. The CDR3 has 14 amino acids. V was pared by 6 bases and J by 8 bases, with 10 bases of the junction left unmatched. DNA for the CDR3: TGTGCCAGCAGCCCCGGACAGGACTTTGAGCCCCAGCATTTT. It is translated as CASSPGQDFEPQHF.

As concerns this clonotype: Since a much larger clone is just one base distant, this may be a read error. This chain connects TRBV28 to TRBJ2-3; 9 bases are a match to TRBD2. V shed 5 bases, J shed 5 bases, and the junction held 14 bases outside the gene matches. The germline gives CDR1 MDHEN, CDR2 SYDVKM. The CDR3 consists of 17 residues. The chain's CDR3 is CASSPYLSGRLGDTQYF. In DNA, the CDR3 is TGTGCCAGCAGTCCTTATCTCAGCGGGAGGCTCGGAGATACGCAGTATTTT.

With regard to this clonotype: A much more abundant neighbour one base away suggests this may be a read error. Here the CDR3 reads CTSSLKDRRYEQYF. The CDR3 nucleotides read TGTACCAGCAGCTTAAAGGACAGACGCTACGAGCAGTACTTC. This chain connects TRBV7-2 to TRBJ2-7; D might be TRBD1 (6 bases). This CDR3 has 14 residues. Germline values: CDR1 SGHTA, CDR2 FQGNSA. Trimming cost V 2 bases and J 3 bases, with 11 bases left between them.

This clonotype has a handful of counts. The chain combines TRBV6-1 with TRBJ1-4, with D possibly being TRBD1 (5 bases). V dropped 0 bases and J dropped 7 bases, with 21 bases sitting between them. The CDR3 runs 18 residues. The germline V gene has CDR1 MNHNS and CDR2 SASEGT. The CDR3 DNA is TGTGCCAGCAGTGAAGCCCTATTACTCGGTACAGGTAGTGAAAAACTGTTTTTT. Its translation: CASSEALLLGTGSEKLFF.

This clonotype was seen ten or more times. This sequence joins TRBV24-1 and TRBJ1-5; tentative D call: TRBD1 (5 bases). The CDR3 extends over 14 amino acids. The V end lost 3 bases, the J end lost 5 bases, and 10 bases lay between the germline ends. Germline assignment: CDR1 KGHDR and CDR2 SFDVKD. DNA of the CDR3: TGTGCCACCAGTGATGGGGCAGACTATCAGCCCCAGCATTTT. Encoded protein: CATSDGADYQPQHF.

As for this clonotype: A much larger clone sits a single nucleotide away, making a read error possible. The chain has TRBV2 and TRBJ2-1, with TRBD2 identical over 9 bases. The CDR3 contains 15 residues. Per the germline V gene, CDR1 is SNHLY and CDR2 is FYNNEI. The J segment lost 7 bases and the V segment lost 5 bases, leaving 9 bases of the junction unmatched. CDR3 amino acids: CASSPCSGSGNEQFF. Written as DNA, the CDR3 is TGTGCCAGCAGTCCTTGTAGCGGGAGCGGGAATGAGCAGTTCTTC.

This clonotype was seen ten or more times. The V and J genes are TRBV5-1 and TRBJ2-1, with 7 bases identical to TRBD2. With 4 bases clipped from V and 10 bases from J, the junction kept 11 bases outside the gene matches. This CDR3 region has 14 residues. The germline V gene encodes CDR1 SGHRS and CDR2 YFSETQ. CDR3: CASSVGLTEGEQFF. The CDR3 bases are TGCGCCAGCAGCGTGGGACTAACCGAGGGGGAGCAGTTCTTC.

This clonotype showed up many times. V gene TRBV28 combines with J gene TRBJ2-1; no clear D gene. Germline assignment: CDR1 MDHEN and CDR2 SYDVKM. Trimming cost V 5 bases and J 1 base, with 12 bases left between them. The CDR3 length is 15 residues. The CDR3 sequence: CASSPEDRSYNEQFF. The CDR3 DNA sequence: TGTGCCAGCAGTCCCGAGGACCGTTCCTACAATGAGCAGTTCTTC.

The V gene is TRBV20-1, the J gene TRBJ2-7, with 8 bases that match TRBD1. Germline V gives CDR1 DFQATT, CDR2 SNEGSKA (reference sequence). J was trimmed by 7 bases and V by 1 base; bases with no gene match: 12. CDR3 size: 15 residues. In nucleotides, the CDR3 is TGCAGTGCTAGAGTCGGGACAGGTATTGGGTTTGAGCAGTACTTC. Encoded protein: CSARVGTGIGFEQYF.

This clonotype was detected ten times or more. The CDR3 DNA sequence: TGTGCCAGCAGTGACTACGGTCGGCAGTACTTC. As protein: CASSDYGRQYF. The rearrangement links TRBV6-2 or TRBV6-3 to TRBJ2-7, with a weak D call TRBD2 (5 bases). CDR1 MNHEY and CDR2 SVGEGT come from the germline V gene. The CDR3 loop spans 11 amino acids. Trimming left V 5 bases short and J 9 bases short, with 11 bases between.

The V call is TRBV6-5, the J call TRBJ2-2, with D possibly being TRBD1 or TRBD2 (6 bases each). V gave up 0 bases and J gave up 0 bases, with 11 bases separating them. This CDR3 contains 17 residues. Germline-derived CDR1 and CDR2 are MNHEY and SVGAGI. The CDR3 loop reads CASSYSIGGSNTGELFF. CDR3 DNA: TGTGCCAGCAGTTACTCGATAGGGGGGTCGAACACCGGGGAGCTGTTTTTT.

This clonotype was seen just once. The V and J genes are TRBV7-9 and TRBJ2-1; no definite D call. Trimming took off 2 bases at V and 14 bases at J, with 4 bases between the two ends. The CDR3 sequence is 9 residues long. The germline gives CDR1 SEHNR, CDR2 FQNEAQ (reference sequence). For the CDR3, the DNA is TGTGCCAGCAGCTTATCGGAGTTCTTC. Amino acid sequence: CASSLSEFF.

The chain employs TRBV3-1 and TRBJ2-1; TRBD2 agrees at 12 bases. The ends lost 6 bases at V and 7 bases at J; junction bases unmatched: 13. The germline V gene encodes CDR1 LGHDT and CDR2 YNNKEL (reference sequence). This CDR3 contains 17 residues. CDR3 in amino acids: CASSSGLAGSYKNEQFF. The DNA for the CDR3 is TGTGCCAGCAGTTCTGGACTAGCGGGATCATATAAGAATGAGCAGTTCTTC.

This clonotype was observed a handful of times. CDR3 sequence reads: CASSPPGQGKGGYTF. Here the CDR3 DNA reads TGTGCCAGCAGCCCACCGGGACAGGGGAAGGGTGGCTACACCTTC. The chain couples TRBV7-8 to TRBJ1-2; 10 positions agree with TRBD1. The CDR3 is 15 amino acids. Trimming removed 5 bases from V and 7 bases from J; junction bases left unmatched: 10. In germline, CDR1 is SGHVS, CDR2 FQNEAQ.

The table lists this clonotype with many counts. The V and J genes are TRBV27 and TRBJ1-1, with D possibly TRBD1 on 6 matching bases. Trimming cost V 5 bases and J 0 bases, with 13 bases left between them. CDR1 MNHEY and CDR2 SMNVEV come from the germline V gene (reference sequence). There are 15 residues in the CDR3. The CDR3 nucleotides are TGTGCCAGCAGTGTGGACAGCCGAATGAACACTGAAGCTTTCTTT. It translates to CASSVDSRMNTEAFF.